The 11 T cell receptor beta chains listed next were all sequenced from one sample in a study of Ad26.COV2.S vaccination and SARS-CoV-2 variants. Treatment given: some 19 received Ad26.COV2.S at low or high dose, single or two shots; roughly five received placebo; per-sample allocation not given. Day 63 after the first injection of vaccine or placebo was the sampling time. Assay: immunoSEQ multiplex PCR; the TCRdb copy retains only in-frame clones and omits some. The profile shows 380,000 or so clones, about 83% of them singletons. The material was peripheral blood, obtained in a trial of Ad26.COV2.S vaccine versus placebo. These receptors originate from a person between 18 and 65 years old who received the Ad26.COV2.S COVID-19 vaccine or a placebo.

V is TRBV5-1 and J is TRBJ1-4; 7 bases agree with TRBD1. J gave up 3 bases and V 4 bases, and 3 bases lay outside the gene matches. This CDR3 comprises 14 residues. Germline CDR1 is SGHRS and CDR2 is YFSETQ. Written as DNA, the CDR3 is TGCGCCAGCAGCCAGGACAGGCCTAATGAAAAACTGTTTTTT. Protein sequence: CASSQDRPNEKLFF.

The chain combines TRBV19 with TRBJ2-1; 7 positions match TRBD2. CDR1 and CDR2 from the germline V gene are LNHDA and SQIVND (reference sequence). CDR3 length: 14 amino acids. V shed 9 bases, J shed 4 bases, and the junction held 9 bases outside the gene matches. DNA for the CDR3: TGTGCCAGCAAGCGGGATGTCACTTACAATGAGCAGTTCTTC. It yields the protein CASKRDVTYNEQFF.

This chain uses TRBV27 with TRBJ1-6; D not resolved. The CDR3 extends over 15 amino acids. The germline V and J ends were trimmed by 5 bases and 10 bases, with 18 bases remaining between them. Germline loops: CDR1 MNHEY, CDR2 SMNVEV (reference sequence). CDR3 bases: TGTGCCAGCAGTCGTCTCCGGGCAGTTCAGTCACCCCTCCACTTT. It codes for CASSRLRAVQSPLHF.

V gene TRBV18 combines with J gene TRBJ1-6; a possible D gene is TRBD1 (5 bases). The V gene's germline CDR1 is KGHSH and CDR2 LQKENI. V dropped 3 bases and J dropped 10 bases, with 13 bases sitting between them. The CDR3 is made up of 14 amino acids. The CDR3, as DNA: TGTGCCAGCTCACCGGGGCTTCAGGAATCACCCCTCCACTTT. This translates into CASSPGLQESPLHF.

This clone was seen only once. CDR3 region: CASSLGTGSQETQYF. The DNA for the CDR3 is TGCGCCAGCAGCTTGGGGACAGGGAGCCAAGAGACCCAGTACTTC. The chain joins TRBV5-1 to TRBJ2-5, with 8 nucleotides matching TRBD1. The CDR3 length is 15 residues. J lost 1 base, V lost 0 bases, and 2 bases had no gene match. Looked up from germline, CDR1 is SGHRS and CDR2 is YFSETQ.

The chain joins TRBV5-6 to TRBJ1-2, with TRBD1 matching 7 bases. The V gene's germline CDR1 is SGHDT and CDR2 YYEEEE. V gave up 3 bases and J gave up 6 bases; unmatched junction bases: 5. The CDR3 sequence is 13 residues long. DNA of the CDR3: TGTGCCAGCAGCTGGGGACAGCAAGATGGCTACACCTTC. The encoded protein is CASSWGQQDGYTF.

The chain couples TRBV19 to TRBJ2-1, with 8 bases fitting TRBD2. V shed 9 bases and J 13 bases; nucleotides not matched to a gene: 8. CDR3 length equals 11 residues. Germline V lookup: CDR1 LNHDA, CDR2 SQIVND (reference sequence). In DNA, the CDR3 is TGTGCCAGCTATCAAGGGACTAGTCAGTTCTTC. Translated: CASYQGTSQFF.

The rearrangement links TRBV18 to TRBJ1-1; 7 bases align to TRBD1. The CDR3 loop spans 14 amino acids. V lost 6 bases, J lost 0 bases, and 4 bases stayed unmatched. CDR1 and CDR2 from the germline V gene are KGHSH and LQKENI. The CDR3 DNA sequence: TGTGCCAGCTCCAGGGGGACAATGAACACTGAAGCTTTCTTT. Its protein product is CASSRGTMNTEAFF.

In this sample, this clone turned up once. This specimen includes other DNA sequences encoding the same CDR3. This chain connects TRBV30 to TRBJ1-5; D gene ambiguous. The CDR3 is 13 amino acids. Deletions cut 0 bases from V and 1 base from J, with 4 bases between. CDR1 and CDR2 (germline): GTSNPN, SVGIG (reference sequence). For the CDR3, the DNA is TGTGCCTGGAGTGTACGAAGCAATCAGCCCCAGCATTTT. Protein sequence: CAWSVRSNQPQHF.

This clone has only a few counts. The J gene is TRBJ2-7, the V gene TRBV7-9, with a weak D call TRBD2 (5 bases). The CDR3 runs to 13 residues. Germline CDR1 is SEHNR and CDR2 is FQNEAQ (reference sequence). Trimming took 5 bases from V and 6 from J, leaving 14 bases between them. For the CDR3, the DNA is TGTGCCAGCAGCCCCCCTCCGGGGAGCGAGCAGTACTTC. Encoded protein: CASSPPPGSEQYF.

This sequence joins TRBV27 and TRBJ1-6; D ambiguous. This CDR3 is 15 amino acids long. Looked up from germline, CDR1 is MNHEY and CDR2 is SMNVEV (reference sequence). V was cut by 6 bases and J by 7 bases, with 16 bases left in between. As DNA, the CDR3 is TGTGCCAGCAGGGAAGGTGGACGGATGAATTCACCCCTCCACTTT. As protein: CASREGGRMNSPLHF.